This paragraph covers one T cell receptor (beta chain) sequence. Its antigen remains unknown. This sample is part of a study of CXCR3-negative and CXCR3-positive naive CD8 T cells. For the study at large: Approximately 140 million TRB reads were obtained in total, which works out to about 1.5 +/- 0.3 million per library. Study conclusions and caveats: Whereas both naive subsets had comparably high diversity, memory CD8+ cells had much lower diversity. Memory cells differed in TRBV-TRBJ usage, but naive CXCR3-negative and CXCR3-positive cells had similar usage. Surface CD5 matched across naive subsets, and TRB CDR3 properties served to infer TCR strength.

Through 5' RACE with UMI labels, the TRB cDNA libraries were prepared. Following a re-call of the 5' RACE reads, TCRdb has one entry per CDR3 protein and lacks DNA. This sample's table has about 48,000 distinct CDR3 sequences. The CDR3 has 16 residues. Germline V gives CDR1 MNHEY, CDR2 SVGEGT. J is TRBJ2-7 and V is TRBV6-2 or TRBV6-3; TCRdb picks TRBD2, but there is no DNA to check that call. The receptor was derived from a human donor in good health. Some clones in this sample may be carry-over from other donors' samples. Source material: memory CD8+ T cells from blood. The CDR3 sequence is CASNRIKRESSYEQYF.